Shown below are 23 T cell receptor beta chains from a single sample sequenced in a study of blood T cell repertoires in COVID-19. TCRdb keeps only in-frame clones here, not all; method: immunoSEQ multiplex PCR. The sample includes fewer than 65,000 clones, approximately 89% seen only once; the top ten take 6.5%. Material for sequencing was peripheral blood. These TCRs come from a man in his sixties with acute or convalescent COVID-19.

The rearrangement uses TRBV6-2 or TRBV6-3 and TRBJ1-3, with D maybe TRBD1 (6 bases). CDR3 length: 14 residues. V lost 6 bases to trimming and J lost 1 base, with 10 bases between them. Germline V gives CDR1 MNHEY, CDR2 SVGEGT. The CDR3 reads CASSTDRSGNTIYF. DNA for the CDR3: TGTGCCAGCAGCACCGACAGGTCTGGAAACACCATATATTTT.

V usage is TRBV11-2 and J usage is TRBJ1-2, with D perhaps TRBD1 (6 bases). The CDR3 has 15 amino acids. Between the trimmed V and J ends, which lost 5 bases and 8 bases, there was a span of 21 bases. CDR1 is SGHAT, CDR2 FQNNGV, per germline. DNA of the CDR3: TGTGCCAGCAGCCCTAGTTCAGGGGCCCCTTTCGGCTACACCTTC. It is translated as CASSPSSGAPFGYTF.

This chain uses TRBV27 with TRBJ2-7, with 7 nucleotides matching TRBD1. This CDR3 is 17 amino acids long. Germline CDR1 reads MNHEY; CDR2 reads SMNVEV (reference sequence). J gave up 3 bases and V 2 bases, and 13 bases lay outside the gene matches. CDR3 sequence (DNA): TGTGCCAGCAGTTTAGAGAAGACAGGGAAGGCTTTCTACGAGCAGTACTTC. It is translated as CASSLEKTGKAFYEQYF.

CDR3 in DNA: TGCAGCGTCCCGACAGGGAATCAGCCCCAGCATTTT. This sequence encodes CSVPTGNQPQHF. J is TRBJ1-5 and V is TRBV29-1; 7 nucleotides line up with TRBD1. Germline lookup yields CDR1 SQVTM and CDR2 ANQGSEA. This CDR3 spans 12 amino acids. The J segment lost 4 bases and the V segment lost 6 bases, leaving 3 bases of the junction unmatched. The whole variable domain, filled in from reference TRBV29-1 and TRBJ1-5, reads SAVISQKPSRDICQRGTSLTIQCQVDSQVTMMFWYRQQPGQSLTLIATANQGSEATYESGFVIDKFPISRPNLTFSTLTVSNMSPEDSSIYLCSVPTGNQPQHFGDGTRLSIL.

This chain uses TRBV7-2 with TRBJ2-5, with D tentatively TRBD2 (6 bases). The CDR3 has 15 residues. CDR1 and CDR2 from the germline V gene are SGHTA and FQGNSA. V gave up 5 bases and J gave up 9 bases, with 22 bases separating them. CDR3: CASSLSSVGGWAQYF. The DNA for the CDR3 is TGTGCCAGCAGCCTCTCTAGCGTCGGTGGTTGGGCCCAGTACTTC. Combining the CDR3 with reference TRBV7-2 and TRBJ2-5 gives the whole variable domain GAGVSQSPSNKVTEKGKDVELRCDPISGHTALYWYRQSLGQGLEFLIYFQGNSAPDKSGLPSDRFSAERTGGSVSTLTIQRTQQEDSAVYLCASSLSSVGGWAQYFGPGTRLLVL.

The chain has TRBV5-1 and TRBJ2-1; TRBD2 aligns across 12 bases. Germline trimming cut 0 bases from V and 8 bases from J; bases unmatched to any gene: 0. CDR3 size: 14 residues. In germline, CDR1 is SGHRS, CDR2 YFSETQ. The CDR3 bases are TGCGCCAGCAGCTTGGCTAGCGGGAGGGATGAGCAGTTCTTC. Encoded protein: CASSLASGRDEQFF.

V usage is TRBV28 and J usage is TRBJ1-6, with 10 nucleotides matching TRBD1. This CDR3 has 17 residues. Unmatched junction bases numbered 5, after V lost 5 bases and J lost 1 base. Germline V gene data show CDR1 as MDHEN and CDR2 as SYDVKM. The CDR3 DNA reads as TGTGCCAGCAGTGCCGCGGACAGGGGGTCCTATAATTCACCCCTCCACTTT. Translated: CASSAADRGSYNSPLHF. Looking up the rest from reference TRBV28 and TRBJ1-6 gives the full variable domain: DVKVTQSSRYLVKRTGEKVFLECVQDMDHENMFWYRQDPGLGLRLIYFSYDVKMKEKGDIPEGYSVSREKKERFSLILESASTNQTSMYLCASSAADRGSYNSPLHFGNGTRLTVT.

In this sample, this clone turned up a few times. The CDR3 DNA is TGTGCCAGCAGTAGGGGGAACACTGAAGCTTTCTTT. Translation gives CASSRGNTEAFF. The chain combines TRBV13 with TRBJ1-1, with D possibly TRBD1 on 5 matching bases. V was shortened by 6 bases and J by 1 base, with 6 bases between the two germline ends. CDR1 PRHDT and CDR2 FYEKMQ come from the germline V gene (reference sequence). The CDR3 runs to 12 residues.

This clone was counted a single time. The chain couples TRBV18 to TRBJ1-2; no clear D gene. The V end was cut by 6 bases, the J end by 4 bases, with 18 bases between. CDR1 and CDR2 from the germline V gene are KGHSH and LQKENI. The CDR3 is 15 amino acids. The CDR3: CASSAGPALGYGYTF. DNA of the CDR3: TGTGCCAGCTCTGCGGGCCCAGCCCTGGGCTATGGCTACACCTTC.

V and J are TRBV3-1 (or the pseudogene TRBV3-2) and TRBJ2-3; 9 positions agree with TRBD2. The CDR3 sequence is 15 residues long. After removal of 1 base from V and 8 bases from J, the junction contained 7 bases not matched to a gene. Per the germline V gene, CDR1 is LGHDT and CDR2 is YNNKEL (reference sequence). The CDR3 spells CASSQGLAVAGTQYF. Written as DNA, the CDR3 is TGTGCCAGCAGCCAAGGACTAGCGGTCGCGGGTACGCAGTATTTT.

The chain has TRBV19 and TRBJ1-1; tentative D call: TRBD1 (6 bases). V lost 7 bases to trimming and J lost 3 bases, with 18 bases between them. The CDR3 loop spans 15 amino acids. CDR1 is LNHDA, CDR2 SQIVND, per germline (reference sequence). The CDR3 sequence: CASKKAGAVDTEAFF. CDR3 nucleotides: TGTGCCAGTAAGAAGGCAGGGGCGGTGGACACTGAAGCTTTCTTT.

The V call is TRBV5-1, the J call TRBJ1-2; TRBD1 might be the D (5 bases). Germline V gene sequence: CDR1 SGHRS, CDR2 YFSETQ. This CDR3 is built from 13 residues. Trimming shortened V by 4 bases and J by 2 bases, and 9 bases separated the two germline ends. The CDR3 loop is CASSPDSNYGYTF. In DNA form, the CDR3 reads TGCGCCAGCAGCCCTGACAGCAACTATGGCTACACCTTC. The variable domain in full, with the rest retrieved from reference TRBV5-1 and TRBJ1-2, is KAGVTQTPRYLIKTRGQQVTLSCSPISGHRSVSWYQQTPGQGLQFLFEYFSETQRNKGNFPGRFSGRQFSNSRSEMNVSTLELGDSALYLCASSPDSNYGYTFGSGTRLTVV.

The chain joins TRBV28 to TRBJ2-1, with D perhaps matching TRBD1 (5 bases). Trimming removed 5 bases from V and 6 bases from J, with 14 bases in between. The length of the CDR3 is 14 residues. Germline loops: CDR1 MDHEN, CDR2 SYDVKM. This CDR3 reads CASSPPPRANEQFF. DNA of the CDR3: TGTGCCAGCAGTCCCCCCCCCAGGGCCAATGAGCAGTTCTTC.

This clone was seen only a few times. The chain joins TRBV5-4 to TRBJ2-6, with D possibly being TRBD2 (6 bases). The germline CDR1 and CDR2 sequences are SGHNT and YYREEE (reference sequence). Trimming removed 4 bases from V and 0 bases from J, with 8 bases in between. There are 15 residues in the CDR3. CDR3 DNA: TGTGCCAGCAGCCGGGAGAGCTCTGGGGCCAACGTCCTGACTTTC. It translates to CASSRESSGANVLTF.

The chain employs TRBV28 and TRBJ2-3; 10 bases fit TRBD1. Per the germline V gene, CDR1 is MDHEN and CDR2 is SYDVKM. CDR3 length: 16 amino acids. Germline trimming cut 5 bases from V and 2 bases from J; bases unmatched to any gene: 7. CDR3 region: CASSPGTGVYTDTQYF. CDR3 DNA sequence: TGTGCCAGCAGTCCCGGGACAGGGGTTTACACAGATACGCAGTATTTT. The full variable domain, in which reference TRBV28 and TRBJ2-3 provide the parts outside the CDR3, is DVKVTQSSRYLVKRTGEKVFLECVQDMDHENMFWYRQDPGLGLRLIYFSYDVKMKEKGDIPEGYSVSREKKERFSLILESASTNQTSMYLCASSPGTGVYTDTQYFGPGTRLTVL.

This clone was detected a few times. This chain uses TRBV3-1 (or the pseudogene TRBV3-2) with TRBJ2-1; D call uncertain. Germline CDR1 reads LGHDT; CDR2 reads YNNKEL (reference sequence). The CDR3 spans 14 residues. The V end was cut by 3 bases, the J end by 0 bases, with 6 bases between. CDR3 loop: CASSHRNSYNEQFF. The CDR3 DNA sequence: TGTGCCAGCAGCCACAGAAACTCCTACAATGAGCAGTTCTTC.

For the CDR3, the DNA is TGTGCCAGCAGCCCCCGGACAGGTAACACTGAAGCTTTCTTT. This encodes CASSPRTGNTEAFF. The gene calls are TRBV11-2 and TRBJ1-1; 7 positions match TRBD1. The CDR3 is 14 amino acids. Germline trimming cut 5 bases from V and 2 bases from J; bases unmatched to any gene: 5. CDR1 SGHAT and CDR2 FQNNGV come from the germline V gene.

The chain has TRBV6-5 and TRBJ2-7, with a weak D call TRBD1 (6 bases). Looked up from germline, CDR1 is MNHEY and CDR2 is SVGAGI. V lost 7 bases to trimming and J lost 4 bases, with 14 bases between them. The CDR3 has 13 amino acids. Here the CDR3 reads CASKLMRGYEQYF. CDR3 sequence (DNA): TGTGCCAGCAAACTCATGAGGGGGTACGAGCAGTACTTC.

The CDR3 nucleotides are TGTGCCAGCAGCCAAGATCCTAGTGGGACAGGGGCTCTCAATCAGCCCCAGCATTTT. Residues: CASSQDPSGTGALNQPQHF. The chain uses TRBV3-1 (or the pseudogene TRBV3-2) and TRBJ1-5; TRBD1 matches at 10 bases. Germline V lookup: CDR1 LGHDT, CDR2 YNNKEL (reference sequence). The CDR3 runs 19 residues. V shed 0 bases and J 3 bases; nucleotides not matched to a gene: 11.

As DNA, the CDR3 is TGTGCCAGCAGTCGGACAGTTTATGGCTACACCTTC. It codes for CASSRTVYGYTF. The chain has TRBV28 and TRBJ1-2; TRBD1 might be the D (6 bases). This CDR3 region has 12 residues. V dropped 5 bases and J dropped 5 bases, with 9 bases sitting between them. Germline V lookup: CDR1 MDHEN, CDR2 SYDVKM.

CDR3 sequence reads: CASSPEGQGGEQYF. The CDR3 DNA follows: TGCGCCAGCAGCCCGGAGGGACAGGGGGGGGAGCAGTACTTC. This rearrangement joins TRBV5-1 to TRBJ2-7; 11 bases agree with TRBD1. In germline, CDR1 is SGHRS, CDR2 YFSETQ. V shed 4 bases, J shed 7 bases, and the junction held 7 bases outside the gene matches. The length of the CDR3 is 14 residues.

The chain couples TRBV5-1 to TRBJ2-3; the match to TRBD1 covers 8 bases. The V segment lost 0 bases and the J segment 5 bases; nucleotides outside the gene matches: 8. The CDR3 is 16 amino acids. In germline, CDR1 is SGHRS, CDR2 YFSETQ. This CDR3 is CASSLAGSGGGDTQYF. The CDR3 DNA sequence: TGCGCCAGCAGCTTGGCCGGATCAGGGGGCGGAGATACGCAGTATTTT.

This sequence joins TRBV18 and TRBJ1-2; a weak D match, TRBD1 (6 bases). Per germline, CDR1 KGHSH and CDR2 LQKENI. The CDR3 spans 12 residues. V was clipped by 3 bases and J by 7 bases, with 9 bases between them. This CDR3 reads CASSPVDSGYTF. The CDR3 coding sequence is TGTGCCAGCTCACCGGTGGACAGTGGCTACACCTTC.